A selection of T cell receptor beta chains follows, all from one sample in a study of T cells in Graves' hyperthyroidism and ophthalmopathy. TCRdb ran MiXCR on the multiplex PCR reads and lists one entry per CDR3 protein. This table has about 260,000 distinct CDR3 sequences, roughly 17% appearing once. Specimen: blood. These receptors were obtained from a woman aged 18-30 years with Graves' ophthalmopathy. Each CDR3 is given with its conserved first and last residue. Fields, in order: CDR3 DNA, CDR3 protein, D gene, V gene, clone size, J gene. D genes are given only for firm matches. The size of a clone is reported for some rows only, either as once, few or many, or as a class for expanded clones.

CDR3nt: TGTGCCAGCAGAGGGTTCAGCAATCAGCCCCAGCATTTT
CDR3aa: CASRGFSNQPQHF
d_gene: NA
v_gene: TRBV2
abundance: many
j_gene: TRBJ1-5

CDR3nt: TGCAGTGCTAGAGATCGTTGGGCTAGCGGGGGACAAGAGACCCAGTACTTC
CDR3aa: CSARDRWASGGQETQYF
d_gene: TRBD2
v_gene: TRBV20-1
abundance: NA
j_gene: TRBJ2-5

CDR3nt: TGTGCCAGCAGTGGCCCAGGGGACTTAGCGGGGGTTATGAGTAGGAATGAGCAGTTCTTC
CDR3aa: CASSGPGDLAGVMSRNEQFF
d_gene: TRBD2
v_gene: TRBV13
abundance: few
j_gene: TRBJ2-1

CDR3nt: TGCAGTGCTAGAGATCGACGGACAGGGACAGAGACCCAGTACTTC
CDR3aa: CSARDRRTGTETQYF
d_gene: TRBD1
v_gene: TRBV20-1
abundance: many
j_gene: TRBJ2-5

CDR3nt: TGTGCCAGCAGACTAACAGGGGGTTCCTACGAGCAGTACTTC
CDR3aa: CASRLTGGSYEQYF
d_gene: TRBD1
v_gene: TRBV3-1
abundance: many
j_gene: TRBJ2-7

CDR3nt: TGCAGCGTTGGCCCTAGCGGGAGTCCCAATGAGCAGTTCTTC
CDR3aa: CSVGPSGSPNEQFF
d_gene: TRBD2
v_gene: TRBV29-1
abundance: NA
j_gene: TRBJ2-1

CDR3nt: TGTGCCAGCAGTTACTCGCCGGCCTCACTCTATGGCTACACCTTC
CDR3aa: CASSYSPASLYGYTF
d_gene: NA
v_gene: TRBV6-5
abundance: few
j_gene: TRBJ1-2

CDR3nt: TGTGCCAGCTCACCAGGGGGAGGGGCGGTGGAGACCCAGTACTTC
CDR3aa: CASSPGGGAVETQYF
d_gene: TRBD2
v_gene: TRBV18
abundance: NA
j_gene: TRBJ2-5

CDR3nt: TGTGCCAGCAGTTTAGCGGGACAGCAAGAGACCCAGTACTTC
CDR3aa: CASSLAGQQETQYF
d_gene: NA
v_gene: TRBV5-6
abundance: many
j_gene: TRBJ2-5

CDR3nt: TGTGCCAGCAGCGAGCCGGGGGGCGGTGGAGATACGCAGTATTTT
CDR3aa: CASSEPGGGGDTQYF
d_gene: NA
v_gene: TRBV3-1
abundance: NA
j_gene: TRBJ2-3

CDR3nt: TGCAGTGCTCAGACTAGCGGGAGCTCCTACGAGCAGTACTTC
CDR3aa: CSAQTSGSSYEQYF
d_gene: TRBD2
v_gene: TRBV20-1
abundance: many
j_gene: TRBJ2-7

CDR3nt: TGTGCCAGTAGAGACCGGACAGGCAATGGGGCCAACGTCCTGACTTTC
CDR3aa: CASRDRTGNGANVLTF
d_gene: TRBD1
v_gene: TRBV19
abundance: NA
j_gene: TRBJ2-6

CDR3nt: TGTGCCAGCAGTGAAGCGCGGGGGCGGGCTGAAGCTTTCTTT
CDR3aa: CASSEARGRAEAFF
d_gene: NA
v_gene: TRBV2
abundance: many
j_gene: TRBJ1-1

CDR3nt: TGTGCCACCAGCAGAGATGAGGTACTGGGATCGTACGAGCAGTACTTC
CDR3aa: CATSRDEVLGSYEQYF
d_gene: NA
v_gene: TRBV15
abundance: many
j_gene: TRBJ2-7

CDR3nt: TGTGCCAGTAGTATAAGGCCAAGCGGGGACTATGGCTACACCTTC
CDR3aa: CASSIRPSGDYGYTF
d_gene: NA
v_gene: TRBV19
abundance: few
j_gene: TRBJ1-2